These T cell receptor beta chains were read from a single sample in a study of a mutant IDH1 vaccine in newly diagnosed glioma. No antigen has been identified for these receptors. Sequenced by immunoSEQ multiplex PCR; TCRdb stores in-frame clones only, minus some. The data hold about 31,000 clones, with roughly 75% observed a single time. Sequenced here: PBMCs, sampled from a glioma patient whose treatment included an IDH1 peptide vaccine. The source of these receptors is a woman in her thirties or forties with glioma. Both conserved end residues are part of each CDR3. Each record gives: J gene, clone size, CDR3 length, D gene, V gene, CDR3 DNA, CDR3 protein. A D gene is named only where the DNA matches it firmly. Size is stated for part of the rows, as once, few or many counts, or as a class when the clone is expanded.

TRBJ2-7 - 13 - TRBV30 TGTGCCTGGAGTCTTCCTTACCCCTACGAGCAGTACTTC CAWSLPYPYEQYF
TRBJ1-5 - 16 - TRBV5-6 TGTGCCAGCAGCCTGGCAACCGGTAGCGGCAATCAGCCCCAGCATTTT CASSLATGSGNQPQHF
TRBJ2-7 few 15 - TRBV4-1 TGCGCCAGCAGCCAAGGTCAGGCTACCACCTACGAGCAGTACTTC CASSQGQATTYEQYF
TRBJ1-5 - 13 - TRBV12-5 TGTGCTAGTGGTTTGACGGGAGCTCAGCCCCAGCATTTT CASGLTGAQPQHF
TRBJ1-2 - 15 - TRBV15 TGTGCCACCAGCGGCCACAGCTCCGCTAACTATGGCTACACCTTC CATSGHSSANYGYTF
TRBJ1-1 few 15 - TRBV18 TGTGCCAGCTCATTTGGCGGTTCCAAGAACACTGAAGCTTTCTTT CASSFGGSKNTEAFF
TRBJ1-1 - 15 - TRBV7-8 TGTGCCAGCAGCATACCCACAGGCAGGGCCACTGAAGCTTTCTTT CASSIPTGRATEAFF
TRBJ1-3 - 16 - TRBV5-5 TGTGCCAGCAGCTTGGTCTGGCAGGGCTCTGGAAACACCATATATTTT CASSLVWQGSGNTIYF
TRBJ2-7 - 13 - TRBV29-1 TGCAGCGTTGAGGGACACCTAATCTACGAGCAGTACTTC CSVEGHLIYEQYF
TRBJ2-7 - 14 - TRBV9 TGTGCCAGCAGCGTAGGGGTCGGAGGGTACGAGCAGTACTTC CASSVGVGGYEQYF
TRBJ2-2 - 14 - TRBV18 TGTGCCAGCTCAGAGACGTGGGGCACCGGGGAGCTGTTTTTT CASSETWGTGELFF
TRBJ2-3 - 16 - TRBV2 TGTGCCAGCAGTGAAGGGGCAAACCGAGGGGCAGATACGCAGTATTTT CASSEGANRGADTQYF
TRBJ2-2 - 13 TRBD1 TRBV30 TGTGCCTGGAGTGTACAGGGGGCCGGGGAGCTGTTTTTT CAWSVQGAGELFF
TRBJ1-5 - 14 - TRBV7-9 TGTGCCAGCAGCCAGGCGCGGGATAATCAGCCCCAGCATTTT CASSQARDNQPQHF
TRBJ2-7 - 14 TRBD1 TRBV7-9 TGTGCCAGCAGCTCCCGGGACAGGGGGTACGAGCAGTACTTC CASSSRDRGYEQYF
TRBJ2-7 - 14 - TRBV27 TGTGCCAGCAGTTTCAACGACAGAGCCTACGAGCAGTACTTC CASSFNDRAYEQYF